This T cell receptor beta chain emerged from a study of glioma-infiltrating T cells. Overall study: Before surgery, glioma patients received dexamethasone for at most six days.

This clonotype was seen once. Germline V lookup: CDR1 SGHNT, CDR2 YYREEE (reference sequence). The CDR3 length is 14 residues. Trimming pared 4 bases from V and 6 bases from J, leaving 15 bases between. TCR alpha and beta CDR3 regions were amplified from RNA using iRepertoire nested multiplex PCR. Input was about 95-400 ng of tissue mRNA or PBMC total RNA. MiXCR, run by TCRdb on the multiplex PCR reads, gives a single entry per CDR3 protein. The table includes 400,000 or so distinct CDR3 sequences, about two fifths detected once. The sequence derives from a human donor with low-grade glioma or glioblastoma, undergoing nonglioma brain surgery, or in good health (not recorded which). The rearrangement links TRBV5-4 to TRBJ2-3; D call uncertain. The specimen was glioma tissue, nonneoplastic brain tissue, or PBMCs (not recorded which). In DNA, the CDR3 is TGTGCCAGCAGCCTGAACCCTAGAATCGATACGCAGTATTTT. Residues: CASSLNPRIDTQYF.